This T cell receptor (beta chain) was recovered during a study of blood T cell repertoires in COVID-19. Looking at the study overall: Italy, Spain and the United States were the sources of the convalescent and acute COVID-19 samples. From T cells, B-cell-depleted T cells, or PBMCs came the material, which was cDNA or gDNA.

How the authors handled the data: Estimates of nucleated cell counts were drawn from the amplification of reference gene primers. Sequencing used immunoSEQ multiplex PCR; TCRdb keeps in-frame clones, though not all of them. D and trimming were read from the DNA, whereas the V and J calls and clone size are those reported in that table. The sample yields 100,000 to 150,000 clones, roughly 85% seen once. Only a few counts were recorded for this clone. There are 15 residues in the CDR3. Germline CDR1 reads SGDLS; CDR2 reads YYNGEE. V dropped 4 bases and J dropped 3; count of bases not matched to a gene: 6.

This receptor was obtained from a man aged 80 or over with active or convalescent COVID-19. The rearrangement links TRBV9 to TRBJ2-2; 7 bases align to TRBD2. The sample comprised peripheral blood. The CDR3 loop is CASSTAGVDTGELFF. In DNA form, the CDR3 reads TGTGCCAGCAGCACGGCGGGAGTGGACACCGGGGAGCTGTTTTTT.